The 4 T cell receptor beta chains in this list originate from one sample, sequenced in a study of blood T cell repertoires in COVID-19. Sequenced by immunoSEQ multiplex PCR; TCRdb stores in-frame clones only, minus some. Counted here are under 200,000 clones, around 83% occurring once; the ten biggest clones make up around 4.9%. The sample was peripheral blood. These receptors were collected from a woman older than 75 with acute or convalescent COVID-19.

This clone was recorded once. This chain links TRBV2 with TRBJ2-7, with 8 positions matching TRBD1. The ends lost 6 bases at V and 9 bases at J; junction bases unmatched: 7. This CDR3 comprises 12 residues. Germline CDR1 and CDR2: SNHLY and FYNNEI. DNA for the CDR3: TGTGCCAGCAGGGCGGGACAGGTGACGCAGTACTTC. Translated: CASRAGQVTQYF.

The chain links TRBV5-1 to TRBJ2-1; 9 bases map to TRBD1. CDR1 and CDR2 from the germline V gene are SGHRS and YFSETQ. This CDR3 is 15 amino acids long. Trimming cost V 4 bases and J 1 base; bases outside gene matches: 3. The CDR3 bases are TGCGCCAGCAGCCCAGGGACAGGGTCCTACAATGAGCAGTTCTTC. Protein sequence: CASSPGTGSYNEQFF.

The rearrangement joins TRBV4-2 to TRBJ2-1; 9 bases line up with TRBD2. The germline CDR1 and CDR2 sequences are LGHNA and YNFKEQ. The CDR3 extends over 17 amino acids. After removal of 10 bases from V and 9 bases from J, the junction contained 22 bases not matched to a gene. CDR3 amino acids: CANLSPLPSGRTSEQFF. The CDR3 coding sequence is TGTGCCAACCTAAGCCCTCTCCCCAGCGGGAGGACTTCTGAGCAGTTCTTC.

V and J are TRBV5-1 and TRBJ2-7, with unresolved D. CDR3 size: 16 residues. The germline CDR1 and CDR2 sequences are SGHRS and YFSETQ. The ends were cut back, 0 bases at V and 5 bases at J, with 18 bases in the middle. DNA for the CDR3: TGCGCCAGCAGCTTGGCCCGCCTAGACGCTGTCGACGAGCAGTACTTC. It codes for CASSLARLDAVDEQYF.